The T cell receptor (beta chain) under discussion was sequenced for a study of T cells in Graves' hyperthyroidism and ophthalmopathy. Turning to the study itself: Peripheral blood specimens were obtained at initial diagnosis, prior to any treatment.

This clonotype came up many times. V lost 5 bases and J lost 3, with 16 bases in between. The CDR3 has 15 amino acids. Looked up from germline, CDR1 is MDHEN and CDR2 is SYDVKM. Diagnosis rested on symptoms, serum thyroxine and TRAb, thyroid ultrasound, and orbital computed tomography. Using RNA transcripts as the source, TCR beta CDR3 regions were amplified. TCR CDR3 regions were first amplified by RT-PCR with HTBI primers. TCRdb itself ran the multiplex PCR reads through MiXCR, one entry per CDR3 protein. Among approximately 620,000 distinct CDR3 sequences listed, about 16% were seen once. This clonotype was sampled from a woman in her thirties or forties with Graves' ophthalmopathy. The rearrangement links TRBV28 to TRBJ2-5, with TRBD1 as a possible D gene (5 bases). Sequenced input: blood. The CDR3 DNA sequence: TGTGCCAGCAGTACCCACAGGAGAACCAAAGAGACCCAGTACTTC. This encodes CASSTHRRTKETQYF.